The T cell receptor (beta chain) described here comes from a study of shared clonotypes between healthy human individuals. Study conclusions and caveats: The donor pool, a small one, limited the genetic and exposure-history diversity represented.

Of note for this clone: Its specificity is unknown.

Here immunoSEQ multiplex PCR was the method, and the copy in TCRdb shows in-frame clones only, minus some. The profile shows some 1.1 million clones, around three quarters of them singletons. Germline V gene sequence: CDR1 SGDLS, CDR2 YYNGEE. The CDR3 length is 15 residues. The V gene end was trimmed by 4 bases and the J gene end by 3 bases; junction bases not matched to a gene: 7. The rearrangement links TRBV9 to TRBJ2-1, with TRBD1 identical over 7 bases. The sequenced sample was memory CD4+ T cells from PBMCs. Subset described: CD45RA-negative fraction. The clonotype comes from a man younger than 35 in good health. Some clones in this sample may be carry-over from other donors' samples. CDR3 loop: CASSLRQGSYNEQFF. The DNA of the CDR3 is TGTGCCAGCAGCTTAAGACAGGGTAGCTACAATGAGCAGTTCTTC.